This T cell receptor beta chain comes out of a study of regulatory T cells in long-lasting Graves disease. Study-wide points: Newly diagnosed disease favored TRBV20-1 and TRBJ2-1 over persistent disease.

Assembly of TCR beta libraries relied on iRepertoire HTBI primers together with Arm-PCR of CDR3 regions. Each CDR3 protein is one row after TCRdb ran MiXCR on the multiplex PCR reads. The sample has roughly 420,000 distinct CDR3 sequences, around 15% seen once. CDR3 size: 12 residues. CDR1 is SQVTM, CDR2 ANQGSEA, per germline. V was trimmed by 4 bases and J by 1 base, leaving 7 bases between them. This clonotype has a count of ten or more. Its matching antigen is unknown. Time point: newly diagnosed GD, antithyroid drugs for less than 3 months. RNA from PBMCs was the source of the TCR library. This same sample was also taken into another study, of T cells in Graves' hyperthyroidism and ophthalmopathy. As that report states: The study defined stable Graves' hyperthyroidism as no ophthalmopathy progression within 18 months. The patients, who ranged from 18 to 65 in age, presented with newly diagnosed hyperthyroidism lasting under 2 months. Using the HTBI primer set, a first-round RT-PCR was run on the TCR CDR3.

This receptor was taken from a woman in her 50s with Graves disease. The chain links TRBV29-1 to TRBJ2-5; D gene uncertain. The source was peripheral blood mononuclear cells (PBMCs), collected at new diagnosis, from a patient treated with antithyroid drugs. The CDR3 DNA reads TGCAGCGTTGGCGCAGTCCAAGAGACCCAGTACTTC. This gives the protein CSVGAVQETQYF.